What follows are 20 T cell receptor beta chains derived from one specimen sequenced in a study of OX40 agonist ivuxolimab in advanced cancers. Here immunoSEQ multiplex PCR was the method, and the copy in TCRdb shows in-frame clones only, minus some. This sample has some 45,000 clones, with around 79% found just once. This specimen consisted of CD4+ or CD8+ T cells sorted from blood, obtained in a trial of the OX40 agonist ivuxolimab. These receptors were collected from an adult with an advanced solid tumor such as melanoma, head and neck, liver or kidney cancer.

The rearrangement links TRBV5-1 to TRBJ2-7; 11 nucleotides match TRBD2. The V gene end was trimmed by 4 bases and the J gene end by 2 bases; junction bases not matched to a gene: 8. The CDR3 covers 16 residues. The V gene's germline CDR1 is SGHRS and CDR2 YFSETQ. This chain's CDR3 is CASSPIAGGEAYEQYF. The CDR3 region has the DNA TGCGCCAGCAGCCCGATAGCGGGAGGGGAGGCCTACGAGCAGTACTTC. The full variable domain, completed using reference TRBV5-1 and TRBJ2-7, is KAGVTQTPRYLIKTRGQQVTLSCSPISGHRSVSWYQQTPGQGLQFLFEYFSETQRNKGNFPGRFSGRQFSNSRSEMNVSTLELGDSALYLCASSPIAGGEAYEQYFGPGTRLTVT.

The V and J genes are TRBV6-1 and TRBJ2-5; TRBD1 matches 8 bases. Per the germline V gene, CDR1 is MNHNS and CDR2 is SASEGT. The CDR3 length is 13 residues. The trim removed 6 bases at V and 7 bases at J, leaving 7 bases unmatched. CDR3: CASSDRGPGTQYF. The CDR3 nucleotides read TGTGCCAGCAGCGACAGGGGCCCCGGGACCCAGTACTTC.

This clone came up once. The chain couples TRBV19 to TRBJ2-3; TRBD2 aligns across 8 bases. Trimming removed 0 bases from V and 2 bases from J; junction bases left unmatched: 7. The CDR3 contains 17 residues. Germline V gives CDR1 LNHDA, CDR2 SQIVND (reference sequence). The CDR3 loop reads CASSIDLGGRPTDTQYF. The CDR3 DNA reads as TGTGCCAGTAGTATAGATCTAGGCGGGAGGCCCACAGATACGCAGTATTTT.

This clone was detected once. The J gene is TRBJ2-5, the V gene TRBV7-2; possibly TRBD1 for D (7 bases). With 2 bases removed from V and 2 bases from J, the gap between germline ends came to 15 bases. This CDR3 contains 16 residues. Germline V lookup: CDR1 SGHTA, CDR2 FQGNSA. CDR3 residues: CASSLNAGGIQETQYF. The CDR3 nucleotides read TGTGCCAGCAGCTTAAACGCAGGGGGGATACAAGAGACCCAGTACTTC.

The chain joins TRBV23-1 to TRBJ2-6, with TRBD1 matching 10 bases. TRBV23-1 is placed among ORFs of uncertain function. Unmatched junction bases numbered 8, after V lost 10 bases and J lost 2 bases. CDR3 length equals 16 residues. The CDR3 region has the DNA TGCGCCAACCTGGGACAGGGGACTCCTGGGGCCAACGTCCTGACTTTC. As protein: CANLGQGTPGANVLTF.

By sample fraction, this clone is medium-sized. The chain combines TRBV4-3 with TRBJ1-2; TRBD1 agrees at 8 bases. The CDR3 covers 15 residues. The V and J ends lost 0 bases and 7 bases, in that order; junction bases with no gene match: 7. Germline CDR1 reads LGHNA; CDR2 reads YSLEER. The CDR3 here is CASSQDPQGDGGYTF. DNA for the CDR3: TGCGCCAGCAGCCAAGATCCACAGGGGGACGGTGGCTACACCTTC.

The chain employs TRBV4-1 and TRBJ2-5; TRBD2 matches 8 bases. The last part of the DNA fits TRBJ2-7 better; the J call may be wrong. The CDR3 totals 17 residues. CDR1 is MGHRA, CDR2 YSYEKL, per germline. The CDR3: CASSQDYGDVGRDEQYF. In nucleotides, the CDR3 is TGCGCCAGCAGCCAAGATTATGGGGACGTCGGGAGGGACGAGCAGTACTTC.

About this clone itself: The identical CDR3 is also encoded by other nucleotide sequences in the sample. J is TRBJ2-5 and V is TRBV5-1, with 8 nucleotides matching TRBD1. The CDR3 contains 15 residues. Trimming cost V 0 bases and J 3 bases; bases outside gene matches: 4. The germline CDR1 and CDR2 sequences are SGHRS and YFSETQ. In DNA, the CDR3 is TGCGCCAGCAGCTTGGGAGCGGACAGGGAAGAGACCCAGTACTTC. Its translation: CASSLGADREETQYF.

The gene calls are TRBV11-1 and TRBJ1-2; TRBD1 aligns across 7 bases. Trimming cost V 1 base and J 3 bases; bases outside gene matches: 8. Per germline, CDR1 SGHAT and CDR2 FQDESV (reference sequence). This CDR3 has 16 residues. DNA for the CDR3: TGTGCCAGCAGCTTAGATCACCAGGGGGGCGACTATGGCTACACCTTC. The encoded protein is CASSLDHQGGDYGYTF. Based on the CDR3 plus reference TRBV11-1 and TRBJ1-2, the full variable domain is EAEVAQSPRYKITEKSQAVAFWCDPISGHATLYWYRQILGQGPELLVQFQDESVVDDSQLPKDRFSAERLKGVDSTLKIQPAELGDSAMYLCASSLDHQGGDYGYTFGSGTRLTVV.

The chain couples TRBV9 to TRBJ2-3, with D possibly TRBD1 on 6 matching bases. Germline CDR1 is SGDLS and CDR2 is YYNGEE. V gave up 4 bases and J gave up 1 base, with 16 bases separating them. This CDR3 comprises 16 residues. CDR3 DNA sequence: TGTGCCAGCAGCCCAGAAGGGGGAGTACGCACAGATACGCAGTATTTT. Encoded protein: CASSPEGGVRTDTQYF. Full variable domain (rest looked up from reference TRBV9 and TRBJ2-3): DSGVTQTPKHLITATGQRVTLRCSPRSGDLSVYWYQQSLDQGLQFLIQYYNGEERAKGNILERFSAQQFPDLHSELNLSSLELGDSALYFCASSPEGGVRTDTQYFGPGTRLTVL.

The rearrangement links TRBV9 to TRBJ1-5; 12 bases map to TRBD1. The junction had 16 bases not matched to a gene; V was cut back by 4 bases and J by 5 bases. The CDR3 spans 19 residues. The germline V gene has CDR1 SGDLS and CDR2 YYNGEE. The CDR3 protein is CASSIPGQGASRGHQPQHF. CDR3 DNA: TGTGCCAGCAGCATTCCGGGACAGGGGGCGTCCCGGGGTCATCAGCCCCAGCATTTT.

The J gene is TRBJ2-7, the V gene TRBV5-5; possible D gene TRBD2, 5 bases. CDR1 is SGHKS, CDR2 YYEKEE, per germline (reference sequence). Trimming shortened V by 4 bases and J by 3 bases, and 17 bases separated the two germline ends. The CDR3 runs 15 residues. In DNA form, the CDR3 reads TGTGCCAGCAGCACGGAGGCCCACGAGCGCTACGAGCAGTACTTC. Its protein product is CASSTEAHERYEQYF.

Here the CDR3 DNA reads TGTGCCAGCAGCTTGGGGGGACAGGCACGGTACGAGCAGTACTTC. This sequence encodes CASSLGGQARYEQYF. The chain is built from TRBV5-4 and TRBJ2-7; 8 nucleotides agree with TRBD1. CDR1 is SGHNT and CDR2 is YYREEE in the germline V gene (reference sequence). J gave up 4 bases and V 0 bases, and 6 bases lay outside the gene matches. This CDR3 spans 15 amino acids.

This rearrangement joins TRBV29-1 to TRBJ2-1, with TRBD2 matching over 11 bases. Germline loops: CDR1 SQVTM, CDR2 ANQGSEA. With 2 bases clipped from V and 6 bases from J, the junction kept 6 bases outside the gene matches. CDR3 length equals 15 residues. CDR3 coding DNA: TGCAGCGTTGAACCCGGAACTAGCGGGAGCAATGAGCAGTTCTTC. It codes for CSVEPGTSGSNEQFF.

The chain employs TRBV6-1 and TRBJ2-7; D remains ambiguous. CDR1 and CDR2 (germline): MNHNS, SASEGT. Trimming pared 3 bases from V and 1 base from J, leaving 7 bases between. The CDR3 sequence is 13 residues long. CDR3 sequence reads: CASSENSSYEQYF. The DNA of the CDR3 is TGTGCCAGCAGTGAGAACTCATCCTACGAGCAGTACTTC.

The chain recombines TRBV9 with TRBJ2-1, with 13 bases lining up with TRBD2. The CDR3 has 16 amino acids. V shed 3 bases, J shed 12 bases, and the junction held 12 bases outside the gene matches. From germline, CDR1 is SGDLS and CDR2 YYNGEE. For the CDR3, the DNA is TGTGCCAGCAGCGAGACCTTAGGACTAGCGGGAGTCGTGCAGTTCTTC. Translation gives CASSETLGLAGVVQFF.

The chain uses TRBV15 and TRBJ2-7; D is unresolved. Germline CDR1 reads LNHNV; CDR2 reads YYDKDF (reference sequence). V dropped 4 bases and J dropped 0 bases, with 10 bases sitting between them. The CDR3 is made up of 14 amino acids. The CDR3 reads CATSTAPGSYEQYF. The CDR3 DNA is TGTGCCACCAGCACTGCCCCAGGCTCCTACGAGCAGTACTTC.

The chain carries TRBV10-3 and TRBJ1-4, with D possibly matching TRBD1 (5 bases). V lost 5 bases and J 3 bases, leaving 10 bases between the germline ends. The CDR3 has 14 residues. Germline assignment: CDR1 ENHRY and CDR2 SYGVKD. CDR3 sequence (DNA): TGTGCCATCAGTCGGGACGGAGCTAATGAAAAACTGTTTTTT. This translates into CAISRDGANEKLFF.

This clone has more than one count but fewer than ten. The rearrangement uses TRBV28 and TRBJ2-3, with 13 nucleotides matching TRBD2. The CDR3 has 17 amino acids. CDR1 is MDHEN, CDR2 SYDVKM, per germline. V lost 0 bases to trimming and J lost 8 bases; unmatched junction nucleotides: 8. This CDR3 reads CASSLWSLAGGPGTQYF. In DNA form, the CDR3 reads TGTGCCAGCAGTTTATGGTCACTAGCGGGAGGGCCTGGTACGCAGTATTTT.

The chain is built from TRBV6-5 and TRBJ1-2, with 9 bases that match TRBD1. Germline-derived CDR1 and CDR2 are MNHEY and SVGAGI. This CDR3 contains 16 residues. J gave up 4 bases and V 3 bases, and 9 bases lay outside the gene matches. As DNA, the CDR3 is TGTGCCAGCAGTTATAGGGGACAGGGAGGTGGCTATGGCTACACCTTC. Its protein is CASSYRGQGGGYGYTF.